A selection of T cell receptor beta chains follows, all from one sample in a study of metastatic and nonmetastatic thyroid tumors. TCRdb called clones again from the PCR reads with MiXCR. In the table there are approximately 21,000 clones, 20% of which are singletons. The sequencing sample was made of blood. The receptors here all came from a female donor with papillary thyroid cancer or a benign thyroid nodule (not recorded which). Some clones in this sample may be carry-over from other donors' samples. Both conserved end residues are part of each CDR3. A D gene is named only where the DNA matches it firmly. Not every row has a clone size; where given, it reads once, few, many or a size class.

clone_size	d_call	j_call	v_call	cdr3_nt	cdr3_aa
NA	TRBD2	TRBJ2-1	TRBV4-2	TGTGCCAGCAGCCAAGCTAGCGGGAATCGGAATGAGCAGTTCTTC	CASSQASGNRNEQFF
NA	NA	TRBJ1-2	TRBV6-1	TGTGCCATCAGCCCTCGTACAGTGTTGGGGGGCTACACCTTC	CAISPRTVLGGYTF
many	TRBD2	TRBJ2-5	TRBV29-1	TGCAGCGTTGTGACTAGCGGGGACCAAGAGACCCAGTACTTC	CSVVTSGDQETQYF
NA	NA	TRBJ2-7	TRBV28	TGTGCCAGTTCCCGGGACGGTCTTTACGAGCAGTACTTC	CASSRDGLYEQYF
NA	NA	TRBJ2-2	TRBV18	TGTGCCAGCTCACCGACAGGTTTCACCGGGGAGCTGTTTTTT	CASSPTGFTGELFF
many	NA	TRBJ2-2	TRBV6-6	TGTGCCAGCAGTTACTCGACGGGGAGCGGGGAGCTGTTTTTT	CASSYSTGSGELFF
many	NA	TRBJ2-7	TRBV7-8	TGTGCCAGCAGCTTTATACAGTTCCACGAGCAGTACTTC	CASSFIQFHEQYF
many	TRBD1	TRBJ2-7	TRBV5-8	TGTGCCAGCAGCTTGGGCCGGGACAGGGGGATGATCGAGCAGTACTTC	CASSLGRDRGMIEQYF
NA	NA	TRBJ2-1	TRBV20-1	TGCAGTGCTAGAAGACGTGGGTTGGGTGATCAGTTCTTC	CSARRRGLGDQFF
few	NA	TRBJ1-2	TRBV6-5	TGTGCCAGCAGTTACCAGCAGGGGGGCTACACCTTC	CASSYQQGGYTF
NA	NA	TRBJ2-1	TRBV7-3	TGTGCCAGCAGCCCCGGCCCAGCCTTCTACAATGAGCAGTTCTTC	CASSPGPAFYNEQFF
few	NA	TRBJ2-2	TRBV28	TGTGCCAGCAGTACTAGGGGAATCGGGGAGCTGTTTTTT	CASSTRGIGELFF
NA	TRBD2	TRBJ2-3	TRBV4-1	TGCGCCAGCAGCCAAAGCGGGGGCCGTAGCACAGATACGCAGTATTTT	CASSQSGGRSTDTQYF
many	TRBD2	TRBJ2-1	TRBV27	TGTGCCAGCAGGGACATAAGCGGGAGGGCCCACAATGAGCAGTTCTTC	CASRDISGRAHNEQFF
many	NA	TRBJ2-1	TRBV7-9	TGTGCCAGCAGCCCAGGGGAGGGGTCCTACAATGAGCAGTTCTTC	CASSPGEGSYNEQFF
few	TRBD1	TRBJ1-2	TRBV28	TGTGCCAGCAGTTCCCCCGAGGCGGGACAGCCCTATGGCTACACCTTC	CASSSPEAGQPYGYTF
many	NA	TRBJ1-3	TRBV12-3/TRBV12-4	TGTGCCAGCAGGAGGGACTTGGACTCTGGAAACACCATATATTTT	CASRRDLDSGNTIYF
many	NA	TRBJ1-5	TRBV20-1	TGCAGTGTTTTAAGAGGGGGTCTTAGCAATCAGCCCCAGCATTTT	CSVLRGGLSNQPQHF
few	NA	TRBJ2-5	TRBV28	TGTGCCAGCAGGCCGACAATGGGTGTGGAGACCCAGTACTTC	CASRPTMGVETQYF
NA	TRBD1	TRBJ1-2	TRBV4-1	TGCGCCAGCAGTCCCCTCGTCGGACAGGACAATGGCTACACCTTC	CASSPLVGQDNGYTF
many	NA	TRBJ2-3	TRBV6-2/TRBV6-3	TGTGCCAGCAGTTTTAATAGCCTAGATACGCAGTATTTT	CASSFNSLDTQYF
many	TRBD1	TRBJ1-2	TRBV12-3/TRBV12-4	TGTGCCAGCAGTTTACGGACAGGGTTGGACTACACCTTC	CASSLRTGLDYTF
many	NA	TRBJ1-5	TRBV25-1	TGTGCCAGCGGGCCGGCCGGGAATCAGCCCCAGCATTTT	CASGPAGNQPQHF
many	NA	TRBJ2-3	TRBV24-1	TGTGCCACGAGCGGAATCACAGATACGCAGTATTTT	CATSGITDTQYF
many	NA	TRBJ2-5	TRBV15	TGTGCCACCAGCAGAGGTGTGGCGGGGTTCGAGGAGACCCAGTACTTC	CATSRGVAGFEETQYF
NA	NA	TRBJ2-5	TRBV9	TGTGCCAGCAGCGTCTCGACATGGGGTAGTGTAGAGACCCAGTACTTC	CASSVSTWGSVETQYF
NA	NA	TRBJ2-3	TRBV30	TGTGCCTGGATTGTACGATGTTACGGGGAAAACACAGATACGCAGTATTTT	CAWIVRCYGENTDTQYF